Below are 20 T cell receptor beta chains sequenced from a single sample in a study of cytomegalovirus exposure and HLA in healthy donors. The primer mix had 60 Vbeta and 13 Jbeta primers. The table came from immunoSEQ multiplex PCR; TCRdb's copy has only in-frame clones and leaves some out. Found here are some 150,000 clones, around 80% of them singletons; the top ten hold 3.5% to 5.5%. The sample consisted of PBMCs. The receptor set was obtained from a man aged 40-49 years in good health and CMV-seronegative.

This clone was counted a few times. The chain recombines TRBV4-1 with TRBJ2-7; 11 nucleotides line up with TRBD2. CDR1 is MGHRA, CDR2 YSYEKL, per germline. The CDR3 is made up of 18 amino acids. With 0 bases clipped from V and 0 bases from J, the junction kept 7 bases outside the gene matches. The CDR3 is CASSQDRLAGSSSYEQYF. DNA of the CDR3: TGCGCCAGCAGCCAAGATCGACTAGCGGGGTCGAGCTCCTACGAGCAGTACTTC.

This chain connects TRBV9 to TRBJ2-5; possible D gene TRBD2, 6 bases. Trimming left V 2 bases short and J 3 bases short, with 11 bases between. Germline V CDR1 and CDR2: SGDLS, YYNGEE. The CDR3 covers 14 residues. The CDR3, as DNA: TGTGCCAGCAGCGTGGAGTGGACTAAAGAGACCCAGTACTTC. Protein: CASSVEWTKETQYF.

This sequence joins TRBV7-6 and TRBJ2-1; 12 bases match TRBD2. This CDR3 is built from 18 residues. Looked up from germline, CDR1 is SGHVS and CDR2 is FNYEAQ. The junction had 12 bases not matched to a gene; V was cut back by 3 bases and J by 6 bases. The CDR3 nucleotides are TGTGCCAGCAGCTTTCTCGTAGGACTAGCGGGGAGAGGCAATGAGCAGTTCTTC. Its protein product is CASSFLVGLAGRGNEQFF.

V gene TRBV9 combines with J gene TRBJ2-3, with 7 positions matching TRBD2. The CDR3 consists of 17 residues. Unmatched junction bases numbered 13, after V lost 3 bases and J lost 3 bases. Germline V gene data show CDR1 as SGDLS and CDR2 as YYNGEE. CDR3 sequence: CASSGPSAGRRTDTQYF. For the CDR3, the DNA is TGTGCCAGCAGCGGTCCCTCAGCGGGGAGGAGAACAGATACGCAGTATTTT. The variable domain in full, completed from reference TRBV9 and TRBJ2-3, reads DSGVTQTPKHLITATGQRVTLRCSPRSGDLSVYWYQQSLDQGLQFLIQYYNGEERAKGNILERFSAQQFPDLHSELNLSSLELGDSALYFCASSGPSAGRRTDTQYFGPGTRLTVL.

This clone was found a few times. The rearrangement joins TRBV6-1 to TRBJ1-6; no clear D. CDR1 MNHNS and CDR2 SASEGT come from the germline V gene. With 6 bases removed from V and 5 bases from J, the gap between germline ends came to 5 bases. The CDR3 totals 12 residues. The CDR3 DNA sequence: TGTGCCAGCAGACAAAATAATTCACCCCTCCACTTT. Encoded protein: CASRQNNSPLHF.

The chain links TRBV6-5 to TRBJ2-3, with 7 bases that match TRBD1. Germline V gene sequence: CDR1 MNHEY, CDR2 SVGAGI. This CDR3 comprises 15 residues. Trimming took 0 bases from V and 4 from J; bases not matched to a gene: 4. The CDR3 spells CASSYSLQGADTQYF. The CDR3 DNA is TGTGCCAGCAGTTACTCGCTTCAGGGGGCAGATACGCAGTATTTT.

This sequence joins TRBV28 and TRBJ1-5; D remains ambiguous. The CDR3 runs 13 residues. The V end was cut by 2 bases, the J end by 11 bases, with 13 bases between. Germline assignment: CDR1 MDHEN and CDR2 SYDVKM. The CDR3 reads CASSLKFAGTQHF. The CDR3, as DNA: TGTGCCAGCAGTTTAAAATTTGCGGGTACCCAGCATTTT. The variable domain in full, completed from reference TRBV28 and TRBJ1-5, reads DVKVTQSSRYLVKRTGEKVFLECVQDMDHENMFWYRQDPGLGLRLIYFSYDVKMKEKGDIPEGYSVSREKKERFSLILESASTNQTSMYLCASSLKFAGTQHFGDGTRLSIL.

The sample holds a few counts of this clone. A junction end diverges from the germline sequence, so it may reflect a read error. V usage is TRBV7-7 and J usage is TRBJ2-3, with 7 nucleotides matching TRBD1. The length of the CDR3 is 15 residues. Germline CDR1 and CDR2: SSHAT and FNYEAQ (reference sequence). The CDR3 spells CASSPTGTETDTQYF. DNA for the CDR3: TGTGCTAGCAGTCCAACCGGGACAGAGACAGATACGCAGTATTTT.

V is TRBV7-6 and J is TRBJ1-1; no reliable D call. The V gene lost 3 bases and the J gene lost 3 bases, with 11 bases spanning the gap. The CDR3 has 14 amino acids. Germline V gene data show CDR1 as SGHVS and CDR2 as FNYEAQ. CDR3 protein: CASSLEVLHTEAFF. The CDR3 DNA reads TGTGCCAGCAGCTTGGAGGTGTTACACACTGAAGCTTTCTTT.

This clone was seen just once. The V and J genes are TRBV15 and TRBJ1-2; 8 bases are shared with TRBD1. Germline V lookup: CDR1 LNHNV, CDR2 YYDKDF (reference sequence). Losses at the gene ends were 0 bases for V and 12 bases for J; bases not matched to a gene: 3. There are 12 residues in the CDR3. CDR3 nucleotides: TGTGCCACCAGCAGAGAGGACAGGGCCCACACCTTC. This codes for CATSREDRAHTF. The full variable domain, completed using reference TRBV15 and TRBJ1-2, is DAMVIQNPRYQVTQFGKPVTLSCSQTLNHNVMYWYQQKSSQAPKLLFHYYDKDFNNEADTPDNFQSRRPNTSFCFLDIRSPGLGDTAMYLCATSREDRAHTFGSGTRLTVV.

V usage is TRBV5-6 and J usage is TRBJ2-7; TRBD1 is a possible D gene (6 bases). Germline CDR1 reads SGHDT; CDR2 reads YYEEEE. The ends were cut back, 5 bases at V and 5 bases at J, with 11 bases in the middle. CDR3 size: 12 residues. The CDR3 region is CASSIKGDEQYF. The CDR3 region has the DNA TGTGCCAGCAGTATTAAGGGGGACGAGCAGTACTTC.

This clone was seen once. This rearrangement joins TRBV10-3 to TRBJ2-1; 7 bases agree with TRBD2. Germline V gives CDR1 ENHRY, CDR2 SYGVKD. The V segment lost 6 bases and the J segment 8 bases; nucleotides outside the gene matches: 10. The CDR3 covers 14 residues. CDR3 amino acids: CAIRGSGARDEQFF. The CDR3 DNA is TGTGCCATCAGAGGAAGCGGGGCCAGGGATGAGCAGTTCTTC.

The chain couples TRBV28 to TRBJ1-2; 7 bases line up with TRBD1. V shed 5 bases and J 8 bases; nucleotides not matched to a gene: 8. From germline, CDR1 is MDHEN and CDR2 SYDVKM. This CDR3 spans 13 amino acids. The CDR3 nucleotides are TGTGCCAGCAGTCCCGAGGGGGCGTTAGGCTACACCTTC. Protein sequence: CASSPEGALGYTF.

The V gene is TRBV12-5, the J gene TRBJ1-1, with D unresolved. This CDR3 is 14 amino acids long. V gave up 3 bases and J gave up 4 bases, with 12 bases separating them. The germline gives CDR1 LGHNT, CDR2 FRNRAP. This chain's CDR3 is CASGFSSRGTEAFF. CDR3 nucleotides: TGTGCTAGTGGTTTCAGCTCTCGGGGCACTGAAGCTTTCTTT. The full variable domain, its missing parts supplied by reference TRBV12-5 and TRBJ1-1, is DARVTQTPRHKVTEMGQEVTMRCQPILGHNTVFWYRQTMMQGLELLAYFRNRAPLDDSGMPKDRFSAEMPDATLATLKIQPSEPRDSAVYFCASGFSSRGTEAFFGQGTRLTVV.

The chain employs TRBV7-6 and TRBJ1-4; tentatively, D is TRBD1 (5 bases). Germline loops: CDR1 SGHVS, CDR2 FNYEAQ. The CDR3 is 13 amino acids. V shed 1 base and J shed 8 bases, with 8 bases lying between them. CDR3 in amino acids: CASSLGGREKLFF. DNA for the CDR3: TGTGCCAGCAGCTTAGGGGGCAGAGAAAAACTGTTTTTT.

The rearrangement uses TRBV2 and TRBJ1-6; no reliable D call. With 3 bases removed from V and 8 bases from J, the gap between germline ends came to 5 bases. The CDR3 spans 12 residues. Per the germline V gene, CDR1 is SNHLY and CDR2 is FYNNEI. The CDR3 region has the DNA TGTGCCAGCAGTGACGGGGATTCACCCCTCCACTTT. It encodes CASSDGDSPLHF.

The chain is built from TRBV10-3 and TRBJ1-6, with D unresolved. Trimming took 2 bases from V and 4 from J, leaving 15 bases between them. Looked up from germline, CDR1 is ENHRY and CDR2 is SYGVKD. The length of the CDR3 is 17 residues. The CDR3 DNA is TGTGCCATCAGTGAGCACGAGAGGAGGAAATATAATTCACCCCTCCACTTT. Protein sequence: CAISEHERRKYNSPLHF.

The V gene is TRBV6-1, the J gene TRBJ1-4; D is unclear. Germline loops: CDR1 MNHNS, CDR2 SASEGT. Trimming took 4 bases from V and 0 from J, leaving 6 bases between them. The CDR3 has 14 residues. The CDR3 DNA is TGTGCCAGCAGTGTGGCGGCAACTAATGAAAAACTGTTTTTT. It encodes CASSVAATNEKLFF.

V usage is TRBV5-6 and J usage is TRBJ2-1; 8 nucleotides match TRBD1. The CDR3 sequence is 15 residues long. V shed 0 bases, J shed 6 bases, and the junction held 5 bases outside the gene matches. Germline-derived CDR1 and CDR2 are SGHDT and YYEEEE. The CDR3 DNA sequence: TGTGCCAGCAGCTTGGGTTGGACAGGGTTCAATGAGCAGTTCTTC. It translates to CASSLGWTGFNEQFF. The full variable domain, in which reference TRBV5-6 and TRBJ2-1 provide the parts outside the CDR3, is DAGVTQSPTHLIKTRGQQVTLRCSPKSGHDTVSWYQQALGQGPQFIFQYYEEEERQRGNFPDRFSGHQFPNYSSELNVNALLLGDSALYLCASSLGWTGFNEQFFGPGTRLTVL.

The genes are TRBV29-1 and TRBJ1-1, with 8 bases matching TRBD1. V lost 4 bases and J lost 8; bases outside the gene matches: 9. The CDR3 loop spans 13 amino acids. Germline V gene lookup returns CDR1 SQVTM and CDR2 ANQGSEA. The CDR3 nucleotides are TGCAGCGTTGCGGGAGGTACAGGGGGGGAAGCTTTCTTT. Translating gives CSVAGGTGGEAFF.